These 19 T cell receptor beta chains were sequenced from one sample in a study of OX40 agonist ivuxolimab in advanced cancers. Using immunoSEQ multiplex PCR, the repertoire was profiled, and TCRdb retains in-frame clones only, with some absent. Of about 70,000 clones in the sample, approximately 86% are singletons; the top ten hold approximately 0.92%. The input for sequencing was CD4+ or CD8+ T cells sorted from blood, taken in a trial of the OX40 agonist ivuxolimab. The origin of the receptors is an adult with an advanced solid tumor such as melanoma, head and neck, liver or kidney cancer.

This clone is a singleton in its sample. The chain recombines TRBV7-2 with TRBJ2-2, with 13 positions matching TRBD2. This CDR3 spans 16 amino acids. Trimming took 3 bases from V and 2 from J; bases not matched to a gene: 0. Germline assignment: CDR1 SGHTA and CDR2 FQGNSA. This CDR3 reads CASSLGLAGNTGELFF. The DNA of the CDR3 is TGTGCCAGCAGCTTGGGACTAGCGGGAAACACCGGGGAGCTGTTTTTT.

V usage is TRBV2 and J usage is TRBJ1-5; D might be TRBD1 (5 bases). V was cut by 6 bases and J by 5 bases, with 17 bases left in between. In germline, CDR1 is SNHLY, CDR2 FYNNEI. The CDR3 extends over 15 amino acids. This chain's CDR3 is CASRNGFGADQPQHF. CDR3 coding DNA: TGTGCCAGCAGAAACGGGTTCGGGGCAGATCAGCCCCAGCATTTT.

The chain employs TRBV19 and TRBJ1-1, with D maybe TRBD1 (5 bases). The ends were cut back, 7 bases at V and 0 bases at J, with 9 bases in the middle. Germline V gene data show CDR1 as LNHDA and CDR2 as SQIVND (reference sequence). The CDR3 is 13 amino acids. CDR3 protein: CASTREVNTEAFF. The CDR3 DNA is TGTGCCAGTACCAGGGAAGTGAACACTGAAGCTTTCTTT.

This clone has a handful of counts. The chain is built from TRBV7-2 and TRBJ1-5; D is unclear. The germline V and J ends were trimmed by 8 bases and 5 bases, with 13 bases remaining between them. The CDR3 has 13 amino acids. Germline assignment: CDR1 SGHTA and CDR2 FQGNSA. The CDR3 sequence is CASCADIHQPQHF. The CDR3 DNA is TGTGCCAGCTGTGCCGATATTCATCAGCCCCAGCATTTT.

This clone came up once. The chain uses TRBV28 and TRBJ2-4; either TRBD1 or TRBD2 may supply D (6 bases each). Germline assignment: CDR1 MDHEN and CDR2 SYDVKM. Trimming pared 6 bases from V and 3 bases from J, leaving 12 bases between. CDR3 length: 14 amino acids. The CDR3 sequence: CASSRGLDKNIQYF. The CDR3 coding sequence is TGTGCCAGCAGCCGGGGGCTTGACAAAAACATTCAGTACTTC.

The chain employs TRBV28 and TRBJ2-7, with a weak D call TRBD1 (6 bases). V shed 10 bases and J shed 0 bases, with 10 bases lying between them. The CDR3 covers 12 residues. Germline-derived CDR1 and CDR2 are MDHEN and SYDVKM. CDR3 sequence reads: CATGDTSYEQYF. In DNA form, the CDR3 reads TGTGCCACCGGGGACACCTCCTACGAGCAGTACTTC.

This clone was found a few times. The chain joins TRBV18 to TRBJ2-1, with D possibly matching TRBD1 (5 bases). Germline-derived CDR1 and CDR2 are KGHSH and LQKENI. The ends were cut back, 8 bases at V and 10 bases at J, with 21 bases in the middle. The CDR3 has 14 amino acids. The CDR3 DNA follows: TGTGCCAGCCACAGGACCACCGACTGGCGGGAGCAGTTCTTC. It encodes CASHRTTDWREQFF.

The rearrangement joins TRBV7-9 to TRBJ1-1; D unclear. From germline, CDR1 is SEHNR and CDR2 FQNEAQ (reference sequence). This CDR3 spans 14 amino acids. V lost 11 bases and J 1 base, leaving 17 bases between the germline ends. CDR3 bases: TGTGCCGGACGCCTTGGACCCTCGAACACTGAAGCTTTCTTT. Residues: CAGRLGPSNTEAFF.

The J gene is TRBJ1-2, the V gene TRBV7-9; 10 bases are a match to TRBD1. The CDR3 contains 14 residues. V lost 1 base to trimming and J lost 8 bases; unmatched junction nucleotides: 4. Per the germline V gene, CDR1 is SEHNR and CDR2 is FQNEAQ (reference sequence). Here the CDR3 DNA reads TGTGCCAGCAGCTTAGGACAGGGGGCGCGAGGCTACACCTTC. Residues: CASSLGQGARGYTF.

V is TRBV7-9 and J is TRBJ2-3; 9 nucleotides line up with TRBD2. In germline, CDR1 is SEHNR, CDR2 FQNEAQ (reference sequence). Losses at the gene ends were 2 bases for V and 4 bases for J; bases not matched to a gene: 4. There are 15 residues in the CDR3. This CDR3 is CASSLRAGGPDTQYF. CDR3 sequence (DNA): TGTGCCAGCAGCTTAAGGGCGGGGGGGCCAGATACGCAGTATTTT.

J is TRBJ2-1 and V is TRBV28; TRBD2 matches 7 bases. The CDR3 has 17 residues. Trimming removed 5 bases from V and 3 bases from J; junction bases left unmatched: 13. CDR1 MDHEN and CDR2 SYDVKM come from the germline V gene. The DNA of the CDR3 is TGTGCCAGCAGTCGCCTTACCGGGACTACCGACTACAATGAGCAGTTCTTC. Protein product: CASSRLTGTTDYNEQFF.

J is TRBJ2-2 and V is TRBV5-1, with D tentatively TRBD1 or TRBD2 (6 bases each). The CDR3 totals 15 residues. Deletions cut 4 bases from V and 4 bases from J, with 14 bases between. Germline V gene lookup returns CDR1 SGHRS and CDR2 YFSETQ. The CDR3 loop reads CASSPVGGSTGELFF. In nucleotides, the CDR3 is TGCGCCAGCAGCCCGGTGGGGGGCTCCACCGGGGAGCTGTTTTTT.

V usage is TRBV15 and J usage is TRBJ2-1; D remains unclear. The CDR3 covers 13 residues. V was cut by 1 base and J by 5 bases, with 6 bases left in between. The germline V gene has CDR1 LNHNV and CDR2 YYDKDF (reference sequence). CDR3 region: CATSRGVNNEQFF. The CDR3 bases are TGTGCCACCAGCAGAGGTGTTAACAATGAGCAGTTCTTC.

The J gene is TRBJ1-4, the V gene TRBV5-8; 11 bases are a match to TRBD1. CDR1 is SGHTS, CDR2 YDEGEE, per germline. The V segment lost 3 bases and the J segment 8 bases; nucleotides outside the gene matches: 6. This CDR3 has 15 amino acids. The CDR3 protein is CASSSGQGAGEKLFF. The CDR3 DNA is TGTGCCAGCAGCTCCGGACAGGGGGCGGGAGAAAAACTGTTTTTT.

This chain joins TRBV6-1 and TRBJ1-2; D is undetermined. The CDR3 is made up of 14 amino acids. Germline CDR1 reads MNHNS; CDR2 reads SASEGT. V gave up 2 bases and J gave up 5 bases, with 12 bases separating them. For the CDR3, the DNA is TGTGCCAGCAGTGAATCAGGATTCCGGTATGGCTACACCTTC. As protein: CASSESGFRYGYTF.

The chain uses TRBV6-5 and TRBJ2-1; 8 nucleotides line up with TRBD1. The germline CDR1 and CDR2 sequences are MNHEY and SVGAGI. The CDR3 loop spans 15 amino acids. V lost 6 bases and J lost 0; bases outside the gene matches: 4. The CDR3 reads CASSKDRGSYNEQFF. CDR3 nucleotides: TGTGCCAGCAGCAAAGACAGGGGCTCCTACAATGAGCAGTTCTTC.

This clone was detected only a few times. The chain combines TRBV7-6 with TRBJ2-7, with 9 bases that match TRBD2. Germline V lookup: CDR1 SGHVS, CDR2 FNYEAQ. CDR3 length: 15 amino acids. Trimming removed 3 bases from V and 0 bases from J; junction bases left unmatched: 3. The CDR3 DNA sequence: TGTGCCAGCAGCTTGGGACTAGCCCTCTCCTACGAGCAGTACTTC. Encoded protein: CASSLGLALSYEQYF.

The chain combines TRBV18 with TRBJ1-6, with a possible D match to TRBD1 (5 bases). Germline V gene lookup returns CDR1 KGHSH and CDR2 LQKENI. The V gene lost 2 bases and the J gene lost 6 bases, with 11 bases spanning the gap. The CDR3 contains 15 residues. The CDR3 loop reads CASSPSTVTNSPLHF. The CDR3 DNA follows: TGTGCCAGCTCACCATCGACAGTCACTAATTCACCCCTCCACTTT.

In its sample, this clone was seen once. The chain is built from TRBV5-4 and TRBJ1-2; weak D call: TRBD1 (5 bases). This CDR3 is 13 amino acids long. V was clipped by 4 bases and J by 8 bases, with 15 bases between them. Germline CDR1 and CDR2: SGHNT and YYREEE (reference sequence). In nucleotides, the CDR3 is TGTGCCAGCAGCCCAGCGGCAGGGAGCGGCTACACCTTC. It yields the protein CASSPAAGSGYTF.